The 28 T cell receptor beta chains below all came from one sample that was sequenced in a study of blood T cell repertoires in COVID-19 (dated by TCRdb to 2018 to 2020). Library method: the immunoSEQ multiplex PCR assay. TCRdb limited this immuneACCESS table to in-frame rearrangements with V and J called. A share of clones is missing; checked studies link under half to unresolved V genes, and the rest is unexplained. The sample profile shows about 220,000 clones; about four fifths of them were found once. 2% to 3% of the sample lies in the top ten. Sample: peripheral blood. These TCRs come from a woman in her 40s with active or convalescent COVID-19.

The CDR3 nucleotides read TGTGCCAGCAGTTGCGGACAGGGGTACGAGCAGTACTTC. Translating gives CASSCGQGYEQYF. The chain links TRBV21-1 to TRBJ2-7; no DNA check was done on the table's D call, TRBD1. TRBV21-1 is listed as a pseudogene. The CDR3 spans 13 residues.

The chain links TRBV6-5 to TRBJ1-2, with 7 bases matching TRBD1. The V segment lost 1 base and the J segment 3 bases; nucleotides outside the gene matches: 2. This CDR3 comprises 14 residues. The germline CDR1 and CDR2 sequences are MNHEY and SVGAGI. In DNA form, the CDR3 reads TGTGCCAGCAGTTACTATGGGACAGACTATGGCTACACCTTC. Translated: CASSYYGTDYGYTF.

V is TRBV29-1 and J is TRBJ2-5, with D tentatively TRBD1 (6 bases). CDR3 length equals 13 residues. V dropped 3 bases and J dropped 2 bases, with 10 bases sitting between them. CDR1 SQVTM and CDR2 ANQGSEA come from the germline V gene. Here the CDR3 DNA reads TGCAGCGTTGATGGGCAGGGGCAAGAGACCCAGTACTTC. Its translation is CSVDGQGQETQYF. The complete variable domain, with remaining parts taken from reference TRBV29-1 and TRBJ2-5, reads SAVISQKPSRDICQRGTSLTIQCQVDSQVTMMFWYRQQPGQSLTLIATANQGSEATYESGFVIDKFPISRPNLTFSTLTVSNMSPEDSSIYLCSVDGQGQETQYFGPGTRLLVL.

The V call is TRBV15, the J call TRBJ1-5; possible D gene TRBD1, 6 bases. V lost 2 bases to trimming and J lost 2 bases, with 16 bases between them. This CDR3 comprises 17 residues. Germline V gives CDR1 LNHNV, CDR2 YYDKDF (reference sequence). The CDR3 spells CATSRPFGGGGNQPQHF. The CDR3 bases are TGTGCCACCAGCAGACCTTTCGGTGGGGGCGGCAATCAGCCCCAGCATTTT.

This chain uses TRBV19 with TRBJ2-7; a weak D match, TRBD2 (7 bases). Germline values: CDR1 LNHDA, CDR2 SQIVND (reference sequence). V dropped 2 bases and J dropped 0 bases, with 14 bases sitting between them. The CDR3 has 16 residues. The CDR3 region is CASSIRGGASSYEQYF. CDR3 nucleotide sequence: TGTGCCAGTAGTATAAGGGGGGGGGCTAGCTCCTACGAGCAGTACTTC.

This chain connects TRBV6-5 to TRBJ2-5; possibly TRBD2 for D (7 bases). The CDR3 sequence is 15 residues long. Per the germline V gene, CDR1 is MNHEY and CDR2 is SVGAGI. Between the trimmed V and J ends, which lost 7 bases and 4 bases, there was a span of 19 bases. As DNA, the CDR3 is TGTGCCAGCATCAAGCCCGGGGGCGGGGGAGAGACCCAGTACTTC. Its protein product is CASIKPGGGGETQYF.

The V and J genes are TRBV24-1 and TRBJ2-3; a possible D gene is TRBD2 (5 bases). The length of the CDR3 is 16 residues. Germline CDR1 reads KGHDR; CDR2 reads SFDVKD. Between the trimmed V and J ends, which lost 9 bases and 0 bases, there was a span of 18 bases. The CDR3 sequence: CATGNLRGSSTDTQYF. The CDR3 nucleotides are TGTGCCACCGGGAATCTCCGGGGTTCTAGCACAGATACGCAGTATTTT.

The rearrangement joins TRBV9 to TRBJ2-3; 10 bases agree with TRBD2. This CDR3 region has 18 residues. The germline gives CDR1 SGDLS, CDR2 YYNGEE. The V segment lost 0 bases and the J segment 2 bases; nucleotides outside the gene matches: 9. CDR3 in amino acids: CASSVEGGLAGVTDTQYF. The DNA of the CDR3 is TGTGCCAGCAGCGTAGAGGGAGGGCTAGCGGGAGTCACAGATACGCAGTATTTT.

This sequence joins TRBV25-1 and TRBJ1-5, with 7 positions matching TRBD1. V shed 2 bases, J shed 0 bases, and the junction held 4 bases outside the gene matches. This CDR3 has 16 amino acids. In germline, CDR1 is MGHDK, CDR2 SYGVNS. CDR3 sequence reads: CASSEVGTDSNQPQHF. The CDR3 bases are TGTGCCAGCAGTGAAGTGGGGACAGATAGCAATCAGCCCCAGCATTTT.

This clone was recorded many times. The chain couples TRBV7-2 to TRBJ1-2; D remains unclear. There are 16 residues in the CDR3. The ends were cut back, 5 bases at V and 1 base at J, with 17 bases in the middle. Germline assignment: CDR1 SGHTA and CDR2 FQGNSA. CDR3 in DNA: TGTGCCAGCAGCGCCGCCCCAGGTCCCTATAACTATGGCTACACCTTC. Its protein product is CASSAAPGPYNYGYTF.

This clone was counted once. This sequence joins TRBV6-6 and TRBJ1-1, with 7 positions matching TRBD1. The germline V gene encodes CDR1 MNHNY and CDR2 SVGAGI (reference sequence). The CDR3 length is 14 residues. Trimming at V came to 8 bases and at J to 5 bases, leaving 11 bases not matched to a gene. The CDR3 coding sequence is TGTGCCAGCGGACCGACAGGGTGGGAGACTGAAGCTTTCTTT. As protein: CASGPTGWETEAFF.

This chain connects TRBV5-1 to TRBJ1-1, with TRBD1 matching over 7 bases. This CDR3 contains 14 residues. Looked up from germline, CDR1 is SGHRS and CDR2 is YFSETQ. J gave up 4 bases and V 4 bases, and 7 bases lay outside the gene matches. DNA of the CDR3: TGCGCCAGCAGCAGCCTGACAGGGACCACTGAAGCTTTCTTT. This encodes CASSSLTGTTEAFF.

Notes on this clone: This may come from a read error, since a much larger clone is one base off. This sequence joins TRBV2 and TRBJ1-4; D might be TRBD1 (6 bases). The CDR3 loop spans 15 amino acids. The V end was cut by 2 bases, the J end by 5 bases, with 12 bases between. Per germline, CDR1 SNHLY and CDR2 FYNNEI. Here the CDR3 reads CASSELGQVNEKLFF. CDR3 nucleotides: TGTGCCAGCAGTGAATTGGGACAAGTGAATGAAAAACTGTTTTTT.

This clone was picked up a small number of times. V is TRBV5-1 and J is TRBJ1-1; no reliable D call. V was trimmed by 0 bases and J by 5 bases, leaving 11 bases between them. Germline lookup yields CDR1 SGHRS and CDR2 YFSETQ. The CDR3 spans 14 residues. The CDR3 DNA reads TGCGCCAGCAGCTTGGACCAGGCGGGTACTGAAGCTTTCTTT. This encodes CASSLDQAGTEAFF. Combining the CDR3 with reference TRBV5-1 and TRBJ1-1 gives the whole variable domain KAGVTQTPRYLIKTRGQQVTLSCSPISGHRSVSWYQQTPGQGLQFLFEYFSETQRNKGNFPGRFSGRQFSNSRSEMNVSTLELGDSALYLCASSLDQAGTEAFFGQGTRLTVV.

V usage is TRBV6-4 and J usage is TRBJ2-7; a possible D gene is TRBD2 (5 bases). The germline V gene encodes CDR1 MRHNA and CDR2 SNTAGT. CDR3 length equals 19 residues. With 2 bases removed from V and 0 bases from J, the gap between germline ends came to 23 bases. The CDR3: CASSDPMVRPSGSSYEQYF. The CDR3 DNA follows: TGTGCCAGCAGTGACCCCATGGTTCGTCCCAGCGGAAGCTCCTACGAGCAGTACTTC.

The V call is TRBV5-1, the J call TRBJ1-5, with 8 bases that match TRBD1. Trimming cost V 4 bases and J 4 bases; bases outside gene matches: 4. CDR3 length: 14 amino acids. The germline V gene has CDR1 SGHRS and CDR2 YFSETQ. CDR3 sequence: CASSPGTGNQPQHF. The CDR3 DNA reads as TGCGCCAGCAGCCCCGGGACAGGTAATCAGCCCCAGCATTTT. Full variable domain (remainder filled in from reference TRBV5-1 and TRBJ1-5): KAGVTQTPRYLIKTRGQQVTLSCSPISGHRSVSWYQQTPGQGLQFLFEYFSETQRNKGNFPGRFSGRQFSNSRSEMNVSTLELGDSALYLCASSPGTGNQPQHFGDGTRLSIL.

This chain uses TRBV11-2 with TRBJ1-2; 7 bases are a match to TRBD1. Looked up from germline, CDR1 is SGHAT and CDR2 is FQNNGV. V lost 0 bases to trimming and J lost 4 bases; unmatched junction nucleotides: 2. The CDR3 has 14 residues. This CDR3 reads CASSLEPGGYGYTF. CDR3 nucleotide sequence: TGTGCCAGCAGCTTAGAACCAGGGGGCTATGGCTACACCTTC.

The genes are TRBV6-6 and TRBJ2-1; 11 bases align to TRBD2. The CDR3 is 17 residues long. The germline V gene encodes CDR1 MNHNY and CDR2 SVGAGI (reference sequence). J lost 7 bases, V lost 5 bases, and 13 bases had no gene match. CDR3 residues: CASSPKGLADRRNEQFF. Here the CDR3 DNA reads TGTGCCAGCAGTCCTAAGGGACTAGCGGACCGGAGGAATGAGCAGTTCTTC.

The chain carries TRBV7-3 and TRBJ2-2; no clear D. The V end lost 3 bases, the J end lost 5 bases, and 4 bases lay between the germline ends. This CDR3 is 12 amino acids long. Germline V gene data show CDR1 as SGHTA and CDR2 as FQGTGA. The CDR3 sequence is CASSFSTGELFF. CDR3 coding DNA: TGTGCCAGCAGCTTCTCGACCGGGGAGCTGTTTTTT. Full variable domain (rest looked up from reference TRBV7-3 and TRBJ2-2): GAGVSQTPSNKVTEKGKYVELRCDPISGHTALYWYRQSLGQGPEFLIYFQGTGAADDSGLPNDRFFAVRPEGSVSTLKIQRTERGDSAVYLCASSFSTGELFFGEGSRLTVL.

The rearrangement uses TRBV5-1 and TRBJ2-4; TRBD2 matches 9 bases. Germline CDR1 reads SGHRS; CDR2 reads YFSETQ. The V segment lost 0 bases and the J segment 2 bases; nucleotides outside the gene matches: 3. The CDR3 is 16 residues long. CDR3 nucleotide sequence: TGCGCCAGCAGCTTGGAAGCGGGGGGCTCCAAAAACATTCAGTACTTC. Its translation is CASSLEAGGSKNIQYF.

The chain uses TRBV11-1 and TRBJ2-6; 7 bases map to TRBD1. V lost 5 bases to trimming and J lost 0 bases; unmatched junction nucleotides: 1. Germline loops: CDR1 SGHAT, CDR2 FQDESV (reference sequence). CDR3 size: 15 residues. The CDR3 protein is CASSRQGSGANVLTF. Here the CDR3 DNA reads TGTGCCAGCAGCCGACAGGGCTCTGGGGCCAACGTCCTGACTTTC.

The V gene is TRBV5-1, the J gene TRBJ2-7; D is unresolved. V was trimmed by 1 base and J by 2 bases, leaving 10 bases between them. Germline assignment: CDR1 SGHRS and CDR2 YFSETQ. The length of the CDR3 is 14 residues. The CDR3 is CASSLNLRPYEQYF. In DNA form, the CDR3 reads TGCGCCAGCAGCTTGAATCTGCGGCCCTACGAGCAGTACTTC.

CDR3 in amino acids: CASSLTVDRTGNTIYF. The DNA of the CDR3 is TGTGCCAGCTCACTTACGGTGGACAGGACGGGAAACACCATATATTTT. The chain uses TRBV18 and TRBJ1-3, with 7 bases lining up with TRBD1. The CDR3 is 16 residues long. The germline CDR1 and CDR2 sequences are KGHSH and LQKENI. V was pared by 4 bases and J by 4 bases, with 10 bases of the junction left unmatched.

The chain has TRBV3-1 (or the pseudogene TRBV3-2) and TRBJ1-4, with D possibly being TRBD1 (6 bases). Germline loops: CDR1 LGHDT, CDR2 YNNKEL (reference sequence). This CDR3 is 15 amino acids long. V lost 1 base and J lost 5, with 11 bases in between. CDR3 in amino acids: CASSQGTAENEKLFF. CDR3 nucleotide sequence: TGTGCCAGCAGCCAAGGGACAGCCGAGAATGAAAAACTGTTTTTT.

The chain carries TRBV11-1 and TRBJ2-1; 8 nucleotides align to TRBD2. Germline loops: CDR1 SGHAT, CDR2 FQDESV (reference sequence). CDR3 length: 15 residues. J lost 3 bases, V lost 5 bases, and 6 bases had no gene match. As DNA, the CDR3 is TGTGCCAGCAGCCAAACAGCGGGAGTCTACAATGAGCAGTTCTTC. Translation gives CASSQTAGVYNEQFF.

The CDR3 is CASSYRGRNTEAFF. CDR3 nucleotides: TGTGCCAGCAGTTACAGGGGGCGAAACACTGAAGCTTTCTTT. The gene calls are TRBV6-6 and TRBJ1-1; 7 bases align to TRBD1. The ends lost 2 bases at V and 2 bases at J; junction bases unmatched: 2. The CDR3 totals 14 residues. The germline CDR1 and CDR2 sequences are MNHNY and SVGAGI (reference sequence).

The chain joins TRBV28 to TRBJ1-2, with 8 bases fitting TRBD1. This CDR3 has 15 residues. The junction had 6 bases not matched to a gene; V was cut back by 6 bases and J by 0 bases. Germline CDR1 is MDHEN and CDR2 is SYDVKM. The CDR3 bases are TGTGCCAGCAGACAAAGGACAGGGCCTAACTATGGCTACACCTTC. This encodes CASRQRTGPNYGYTF.

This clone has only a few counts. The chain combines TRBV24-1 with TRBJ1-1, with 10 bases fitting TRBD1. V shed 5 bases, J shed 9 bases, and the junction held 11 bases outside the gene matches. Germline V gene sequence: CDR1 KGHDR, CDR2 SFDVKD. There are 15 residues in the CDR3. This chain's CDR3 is CATSGTLDRGRKAFF. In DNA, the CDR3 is TGTGCCACCAGTGGAACCCTTGACAGGGGGCGGAAAGCTTTCTTT.